The rows below give T cell receptor beta chains drawn from one sample of a study of breast tumors, draining lymph nodes, adjacent tissues. TCRdb used MiXCR to reprocess the multiplex PCR reads, holding one entry per CDR3 protein. The data hold tens of thousands of distinct CDR3 sequences, with roughly 28% observed a single time. The specimen sequenced was axillary lymph node tissue. The receptors come from a female donor with breast cancer. Some clones in this sample may be carry-over from other donors' samples. Both conserved end residues are part of each CDR3. The D gene is left open where the match is weak. Only part of the rows carry a size: once, few, many, or a class if the clone is expanded.

>many|TRBJ2-7|TRBV11-3|14|-
CASSLDNFSYEQYF
TGTGCCAGCAGCTTAGATAACTTCTCCTACGAGCAGTACTTC
>many|TRBJ1-2|TRBV4-2|14|-
CASSQETRGVGYTF
TGTGCCAGCAGCCAAGAGACAAGGGGCGTTGGCTACACCTTC
>once|TRBJ1-2|TRBV20-1|13|-
CSAYGQHNYGYTF
TGCAGTGCTTATGGACAACATAACTATGGCTACACCTTC
>-|TRBJ2-3|TRBV11-2|16|TRBD2
CASSLDGGAPTDTQYF
TGTGCCAGCAGCTTAGACGGGGGGGCCCCCACAGATACGCAGTATTTT
>many|TRBJ2-6|TRBV5-6|13|-
CASSFTGANVLTF
TGTGCCAGCAGCTTTACAGGAGCCAACGTCCTGACTTTC
>many|TRBJ1-3|TRBV4-2|16|-
CASSQEGTSSGNTIYF
TGTGCCAGCAGCCAAGAAGGCACGTCCTCTGGAAACACCATATATTTT
>-|TRBJ1-5|TRBV30|13|TRBD1
CAWVGQPWETQHF
TGTGCCTGGGTGGGACAGCCGTGGGAGACCCAGCATTTT
>many|TRBJ2-5|TRBV5-4|14|-
CASSLRLGQETQYF
TGTGCCAGCAGCCTGCGACTAGGACAAGAGACCCAGTACTTC
>-|TRBJ2-1|TRBV12-3/TRBV12-4|16|-
CASSSQGGTSYNEQFF
TGTGCCAGCAGTAGTCAAGGCGGGACCTCCTACAATGAGCAGTTCTTC
>many|TRBJ1-2|TRBV30|13|-
CAWTGAPNYGYTF
TGTGCCTGGACCGGGGCACCCAACTATGGCTACACCTTC
>many|TRBJ2-1|TRBV25-1|17|TRBD1
CASSRTGVSGSYNEQFF
TGTGCCAGCAGTCGGACAGGGGTTAGCGGGTCCTACAATGAGCAGTTCTTC
>-|TRBJ1-6|TRBV6-6|23|-
CASSRGFDEQYFGPGYIFSPLHF
-
>many|TRBJ2-7|TRBV13|16|TRBD2
CASSGTGTSGSYEQYF
TGTGCCAGCAGCGGTACCGGGACTAGCGGGAGCTACGAGCAGTACTTC
>many|TRBJ1-3|TRBV6-1|13|-
CAAGDLRGNTIYF
TGTGCGGCAGGGGATCTACGCGGAAACACCATATATTTT
>-|TRBJ2-2|TRBV20-1|13|TRBD2
CSALSGTSGELFF
TGCAGTGCTCTCTCCGGGACTAGCGGGGAGCTGTTTTTT
>many|TRBJ2-3|TRBV4-2|14|-
CASSQGGDTDTQYF
TGTGCCAGCAGCCAAGGGGGGGACACAGATACGCAGTATTTT
>many|TRBJ2-1|TRBV19|14|TRBD2
CASGRTSGKAEQFF
TGTGCCAGCGGACGGACTAGCGGAAAGGCGGAGCAGTTCTTC
>-|TRBJ1-1|TRBV28|14|-
CASSLLPRKQEAFF
TGTGCCAGCAGTTTACTCCCTCGGAAGCAGGAAGCTTTCTTT
>many|TRBJ1-3|TRBV24-1|18|-
CATYRAIGDNYSGNTIYF
TGTGCCACCTATCGGGCGATAGGGGACAATTACTCTGGAAACACCATATATTTT
>-|TRBJ2-5|TRBV20-1|14|-
CSAPRGGGRATQCF
TGCAGTGCGCCGAGGGGGGGCGGTAGGGCGACCCAGTGCTTC
>medium-sized|TRBJ1-6|TRBV20-1|17|-
CSASGGKGYLGNSPLHF
TGCAGTGCTAGTGGCGGGAAGGGGTATTTGGGAAATTCACCCCTCCACTTT
>-|TRBJ2-1|TRBV2|14|TRBD2
CASRGLGGANEQFF
TGTGCCAGCAGGGGACTAGGAGGAGCCAATGAGCAGTTCTTC
>few|TRBJ2-7|TRBV6-2/TRBV6-3|13|-
CASSHSRGAEQYF
TGTGCCAGCAGTCACTCGAGAGGGGCCGAGCAGTACTTC
>many|TRBJ1-6|TRBV14|16|TRBD1
CASSQGNPRGDSPLHF
TGTGCCAGCAGCCAAGGAAATCCCAGGGGGGATTCACCCCTCCACTTT
>-|TRBJ1-2|TRBV20-1|12|-
CSAWSGIYGYTF
TGCAGTGCTTGGTCGGGGATATATGGCTACACCTTC